The next 11 T cell receptor beta chains were all read from a single sample in a study of CD8+ T cells in alopecia areata. Reverse transcription of extracted RNA yielded cDNA, which provided the sequencing template. Only in-frame clones appear in the TCRdb table, and some are missing; sequencing was by immunoSEQ multiplex PCR. The sample holds 150,000 to 200,000 clones, around three fifths seen once. Specimen: CD4+ T cells sorted from blood, collected at week 0. The source is a human donor with alopecia areata.

This chain links TRBV4-2 with TRBJ2-5; possible D gene TRBD2, 5 bases. Germline V CDR1 and CDR2: LGHNA, YNFKEQ. V was cut by 1 base and J by 4 bases, with 13 bases left in between. CDR3 length equals 15 residues. The chain's CDR3 is CASSQGSGTRETQYF. CDR3 DNA sequence: TGTGCCAGCAGCCAAGGCTCGGGAACACGAGAGACCCAGTACTTC.

This clone was seen more than once but under ten times. The rearrangement links TRBV30 to TRBJ1-2, with D perhaps TRBD1 (5 bases). Germline CDR1 reads GTSNPN; CDR2 reads SVGIG (reference sequence). The germline V and J ends were trimmed by 2 bases and 10 bases, with 17 bases remaining between them. The CDR3 runs 13 residues. The CDR3: CAWSRQGSMVYTF. As DNA, the CDR3 is TGTGCCTGGAGTCGGCAGGGAAGTATGGTCTACACCTTC.

This chain links TRBV2 with TRBJ1-5; 7 nucleotides line up with TRBD1. Germline values: CDR1 SNHLY, CDR2 FYNNEI. The length of the CDR3 is 13 residues. Trimming took 8 bases from V and 11 from J; bases not matched to a gene: 12. CDR3 residues: CASGRDSSLAQHF. The CDR3, as DNA: TGTGCCAGCGGCCGGGACAGCTCTTTGGCCCAGCATTTT.

The CDR3 here is CASSFRQGGEKLFF. For the CDR3, the DNA is TGCGCCAGCAGTTTCCGACAGGGAGGTGAAAAACTGTTTTTT. This chain uses TRBV5-1 with TRBJ1-4; TRBD1 agrees at 7 bases. The CDR3 length is 14 residues. V was pared by 5 bases and J by 7 bases, with 8 bases of the junction left unmatched. Germline assignment: CDR1 SGHRS and CDR2 YFSETQ.

The rearrangement links TRBV9 to TRBJ2-3, with D unresolved. The CDR3 extends over 12 amino acids. CDR1 and CDR2 (germline): SGDLS, YYNGEE. With 0 bases removed from V and 5 bases from J, the gap between germline ends came to 4 bases. CDR3: CASSVELDTQYF. The CDR3 DNA sequence: TGTGCCAGCAGCGTAGAATTAGATACGCAGTATTTT.

V is TRBV15 and J is TRBJ1-2, with a tentative D call TRBD1 (6 bases). V gave up 0 bases and J gave up 4 bases, with 9 bases separating them. The CDR3 is 14 amino acids. The germline CDR1 and CDR2 sequences are LNHNV and YYDKDF (reference sequence). The CDR3, as DNA: TGTGCCACCAGCAGAGACAGGGGTTCCTATGGCTACACCTTC. Protein sequence: CATSRDRGSYGYTF.

The rearrangement joins TRBV30 to TRBJ1-2, with D unresolved. The V end lost 1 base, the J end lost 4 bases, and 10 bases lay between the germline ends. The CDR3 loop spans 13 amino acids. Per the germline V gene, CDR1 is GTSNPN and CDR2 is SVGIG (reference sequence). This CDR3 reads CAWSGERAYGYTF. The DNA of the CDR3 is TGTGCCTGGAGTGGAGAAAGGGCCTATGGCTACACCTTC. Full variable domain (missing parts from reference TRBV30 and TRBJ1-2): SQTIHQWPATLVQPVGSPLSLECTVEGTSNPNLYWYRQAAGRGLQLLFYSVGIGQISSEVPQNLSASRPQDRQFILSSKKLLLSDSGFYLCAWSGERAYGYTFGSGTRLTVV.

The chain uses TRBV30 and TRBJ2-7; 7 nucleotides agree with TRBD1. The CDR3 is 12 amino acids. After removal of 1 base from V and 7 bases from J, the junction contained 4 bases not matched to a gene. Per germline, CDR1 GTSNPN and CDR2 SVGIG (reference sequence). The DNA of the CDR3 is TGTGCCTGGAGTGCTAGGGGGCGAGAGCAGTACTTC. Translated: CAWSARGREQYF.

The chain has TRBV7-6 and TRBJ2-3, with 8 nucleotides matching TRBD1. The CDR3 spans 13 residues. CDR1 SGHVS and CDR2 FNYEAQ come from the germline V gene. After removal of 1 base from V and 12 bases from J, the junction contained 6 bases not matched to a gene. The CDR3 region has the DNA TGTGCCAGCAGCTTAGAGGGGCAGGGGGCACAGTATTTT. It is translated as CASSLEGQGAQYF.

This clone was seen a handful of times. The rearrangement joins TRBV2 to TRBJ2-7; 7 nucleotides agree with TRBD1. The CDR3 covers 13 residues. The germline gives CDR1 SNHLY, CDR2 FYNNEI. Trimming removed 4 bases from V and 6 bases from J; junction bases left unmatched: 6. The CDR3 region has the DNA TGTGCCAGCAGTGGGACAGGATCAGGCGAGCAGTACTTC. As protein: CASSGTGSGEQYF.

The rearrangement joins TRBV2 to TRBJ2-3; 9 bases agree with TRBD1. The ends lost 6 bases at V and 2 bases at J; junction bases unmatched: 3. The length of the CDR3 is 14 residues. CDR1 SNHLY and CDR2 FYNNEI come from the germline V gene. CDR3 sequence reads: CASRDRGSTDTQYF. DNA of the CDR3: TGTGCCAGCAGGGACAGGGGATCCACAGATACGCAGTATTTT.